This T cell receptor (beta chain) was sequenced during a study of cytomegalovirus exposure and HLA in healthy donors. For the study at large: It was reported in a later analysis that the roughly 120 validation repertoires used the same platform as the roughly 700 first-cohort repertoires. Study-level findings and limits: Whilst most TCR sequences proved rare, a subset of public TCRs occurred across many donors.

A remark on this clone: The target antigen is unknown.

Produced via immunoSEQ multiplex PCR; TCRdb's table is partial and in-frame only. The sample includes around 150,000 clones, approximately 93% of them seen just once. V lost 1 base and J lost 6, with 15 bases in between. The CDR3 has 15 residues. The V gene's germline CDR1 is SGHVS and CDR2 FQNEAQ. The chain links TRBV7-8 to TRBJ1-2; tentative D call: TRBD1 (5 bases). This sequence originates from a man aged 18 to 30 in good health and CMV-seronegative. Sequenced sample: PBMCs. This CDR3 is CASSLEGGEVDGYTF. The CDR3 region has the DNA TGTGCCAGCAGCTTAGAAGGAGGGGAGGTAGATGGCTACACCTTC.